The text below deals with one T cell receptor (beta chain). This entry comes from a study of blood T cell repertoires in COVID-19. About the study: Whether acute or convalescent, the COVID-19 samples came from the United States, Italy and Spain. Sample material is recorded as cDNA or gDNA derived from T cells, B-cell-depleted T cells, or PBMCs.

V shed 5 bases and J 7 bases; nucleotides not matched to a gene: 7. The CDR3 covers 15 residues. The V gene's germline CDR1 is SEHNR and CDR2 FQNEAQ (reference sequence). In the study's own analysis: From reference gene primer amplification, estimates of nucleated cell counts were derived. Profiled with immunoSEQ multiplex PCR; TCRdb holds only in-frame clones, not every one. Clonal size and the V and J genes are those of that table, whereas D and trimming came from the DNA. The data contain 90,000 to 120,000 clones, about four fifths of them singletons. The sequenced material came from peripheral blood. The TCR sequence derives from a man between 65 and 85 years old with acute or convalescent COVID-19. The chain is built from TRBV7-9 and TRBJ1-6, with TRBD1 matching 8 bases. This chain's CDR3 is CASSPGQGGNSPLHF. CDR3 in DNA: TGTGCCAGCAGCCCAGGACAGGGAGGCAATTCACCCCTCCACTTT.